The present T cell receptor beta chain was sequenced within a study of response to subunit inactivated influenza vaccine. TCRdb analysed the RT-PCR reads with MiXCR anew, one entry per CDR3 protein. The top ten clones hold over 9% of a sample with approximately 290,000 distinct CDR3 sequences, about 20% of them seen once. Of note for this clonotype: Its specificity is unknown.

Study-wide results and limits: It was suggested by the authors that few new T cells are recruited by each seasonal influenza vaccination.

The CDR3 contains 13 residues. CDR1 MNHNS and CDR2 SASEGT come from the germline V gene. With 8 bases removed from V and 5 bases from J, the gap between germline ends came to 14 bases. Sample: PBMCs from blood, taken about 20 months after vaccination. This sequence joins TRBV6-1 and TRBJ2-3; tentatively, D is TRBD2 (5 bases). The receptor was derived from a man aged 50-75 years who received an inactivated influenza vaccine. CDR3 coding DNA: TGTGCCAGCGCGCGGACTGACATAGATACGCAGTATTTT. This encodes CASARTDIDTQYF.